Listed below are T cell receptor beta chains from one sample, sequenced in a study of tumor and adjacent non-tumor tissue in lung cancer. TCRdb called the multiplex PCR reads again in MiXCR, with one record for every CDR3 protein. The repertoire holds 84,000 or so distinct CDR3 sequences, with around 65% as singletons. The sample comprised lung tumor tissue. The source of these receptors is a man aged 65 to 85 with non-small cell lung cancer. The CDR3 runs from the conserved cysteine through the conserved F or W. D genes are given only for firm matches. Rows may omit the clone size; those that give it use once, few, many or a size class.

TRBJ1-4 | . | . | TRBV28 | TGTGACAGCAGCTCGTATGGGGGTACAACTAATGAAAAACTGTTTTTT | CDSSSYGGTTNEKLFF
TRBJ2-6 | TRBD1 | . | TRBV6-1 | TGTGCCAGCACAGTCGGGACAGTGTCTTCTGGGGCCAACATCCTGACTTTC | CASTVGTVSSGANILTF
TRBJ2-4 | . | few | TRBV28 | TGTGCCAGCAGTTCGACGGGGAATACGGGCAAAAACATTCAGTACTTC | CASSSTGNTGKNIQYF
TRBJ1-3 | . | . | TRBV28 | TGTGCCAGCAGACTAGGGTCAGGAAACACCATATATTTT | CASRLGSGNTIYF
TRBJ1-5 | . | . | TRBV6-6 | TGTGCCAGCAGTTACTTACATGGAACCAATCGGCCCCAGCATTTT | CASSYLHGTNRPQHF
TRBJ2-5 | . | . | TRBV24-1 | TGTGTCACAAGTGTGACCGCGGCGGAGACCCAGTACTTC | CVTSVTAAETQYF
TRBJ2-1 | . | many | TRBV5-4 | TGTGCCAGCAGCTTGAACCACAATGAGCAGTTCTTC | CASSLNHNEQFF
TRBJ2-7 | . | once | TRBV10-3 | TGTACCATCAGTGGAAATTTTGGGCTAGCAGGGGACGACGAACAGTACTTC | CTISGNFGLAGDDEQYF
TRBJ2-1 | TRBD1 | few | TRBV20-1 | TGCAGTGCTAGAGTCTCGGGACAGGGTCAATCTGAGCAGTTCTTC | CSARVSGQGQSEQFF
TRBJ2-1 | TRBD2 | . | TRBV11-2 | TGTGCCAGCAGCCAGGGACTAACCAATGAGGAGTTCTTC | CASSQGLTNEEFF
TRBJ2-7 | . | . | TRBV5-1 | TGCGCCAGCAGCTTGGCCGGGTACGACCAGTACTTC | CASSLAGYDQYF
TRBJ2-5 | . | . | TRBV6-6 | TGTGCCACCAGTTACGAAGAGTCCCAAGAGACCCAGTATTTC | CATSYEESQETQYF
TRBJ2-7 | . | . | TRBV6-2/TRBV6-3 | TGTGCCAGCAGTAATTATAAGGAGCAGTATTTC | CASSNYKEQYF
TRBJ2-3 | . | many | TRBV5-4 | TGTGCCAGCAGCGATACTACCCTGGATACGCAGTATTTT | CASSDTTLDTQYF
TRBJ2-3 | . | . | TRBV29-1 | TGCAGCTTTGTTTCAGGGGGGACAGATACGCAGTATTTT | CSFVSGGTDTQYF
TRBJ2-2 | . | . | TRBV11-2 | TGTGCCAGCAGCTTAGGGGGGAGAACCGGGGAGCTGTTTTTT | CASSLGGRTGELFF
TRBJ2-7 | TRBD2 | . | TRBV12-3/TRBV12-4 | TGTGCCATTAGGACAGGACTAGCGGCCTACGAGCAGTACTTC | CAIRTGLAAYEQYF
TRBJ2-1 | . | . | TRBV29-1 | TGCAGCGTTGAAGCCAGGGGATATCTCGAGCAGTTCTTT | CSVEARGYLEQFF
TRBJ1-5 | TRBD1 | . | TRBV5-4 | TGTGCCAGTAGCTTGAGACAGGGGAATCAGCCCCAGCATTTT | CASSLRQGNQPQHF
TRBJ2-7 | TRBD1 | many | TRBV20-1 | TGCAGTGCCGACGGGACAGGGATATTCTACGAGCAGTACTTC | CSADGTGIFYEQYF
TRBJ2-5 | TRBD2 | . | TRBV12-5 | TGCGCTAGTGGCCGGGGGGGAGCACTACAAGAGACCCAGTACTTC | CASGRGGALQETQYF
TRBJ2-3 | . | many | TRBV20-1 | TGCAGTGCTAGATCGTCGACAGATACGCAGTATTTT | CSARSSTDTQYF
TRBJ2-7 | . | . | TRBV6-1 | TGTGTCAGTACCCTAATCCTGGGTGAGCAGTACTTC | CVSTLILGEQYF
TRBJ2-1 | . | . | TRBV12-3/TRBV12-4 | TGTGCCGGCAGTCCGCTCCGGGATAGGGCCTGGGCTGAGCAGTTCTTC | CAGSPLRDRAWAEQFF
TRBJ2-2 | TRBD1 | once | TRBV11-2 | TGTGCCAGCAGTTATGACAGGGCCGAGGAGCTGTTTTTT | CASSYDRAEELFF
TRBJ1-6 | . | many | TRBV11-2 | TGTGCCAGCAGCTTAGTCGGAGGAACCACCTCCTATAATTCACCCCTCCACTTT | CASSLVGGTTSYNSPLHF
TRBJ2-3 | TRBD1 | . | TRBV28 | TGTGCCAGCAGTCTGATAGGACAGGTCACGGATACGCAGTATTTT | CASSLIGQVTDTQYF
TRBJ1-3 | . | . | TRBV7-3 | TGTGCCAGCAGTCCCTGGTGCTACTGTGGAAACACCACATATTTT | CASSPWCYCGNTTYF
TRBJ2-2 | . | once | TRBV5-5 | TGTGCCAGCAGTCTATCCGGGATCACAAGCGGGGAGCTGTTTTTT | CASSLSGITSGELFF
TRBJ2-3 | . | . | TRBV11-2 | TGTGCCAGCAGCTTATCCCTAGCTAGCACAGATACTCGGTATTTT | CASSLSLASTDTRYF
TRBJ1-2 | . | . | TRBV14 | TGTGTCGGCAGCCAGGTTACAAACTATGGCTACACCTTC | CVGSQVTNYGYTF
TRBJ2-5 | TRBD1 | . | TRBV11-2 | TGTGCCAGCAGCTCTCGCCGGGACAGGGTGCAAGAGATGCAGTGCTTC | CASSSRRDRVQEMQCF
TRBJ1-1 | TRBD1 | . | TRBV10-3 | TGTGCCATCAGGAAGGACAGGGAGCATACTGAGGCTTTCTTT | CAIRKDREHTEAFF
TRBJ1-6 | . | . | TRBV6-1 | TGTGCCAGCAGCGCTAACGGCAGGGGATTTAATTCACCCCTCCACTTT | CASSANGRGFNSPLHF
TRBJ1-5 | . | . | TRBV7-9 | TGTGCCAGCAGCTTTTCCGGGACGAATCAGCCCCAGCATTTT | CASSFSGTNQPQHF
TRBJ2-5 | . | . | TRBV11-2 | TGTGCTAGCAGCCAAGAGGGAGAGACCCAGCACTTC | CASSQEGETQHF
TRBJ1-5 | . | many | TRBV6-6 | TGTGCCAGCAGTTACTCGAGGTGGGATGGGCCAGATGGATTGGAGAATCAGCCCCAGCATTTT | CASSYSRWDGPDGLENQPQHF
TRBJ2-7 | . | few | TRBV5-1 | TGCGCCAGCAGCTTCGGGACGGGGTCAGGCGAGCAGTACTTC | CASSFGTGSGEQYF
TRBJ1-2 | . | . | TRBV4-1 | TGCGCCAGTAGCCAGGGCCAGCAGAGTTCCCTAAACTATGGCTACACCTTC | CASSQGQQSSLNYGYTF
TRBJ2-3 | . | many | TRBV20-1 | TGCAGTGCTAGAGAGGGTTTCATAGATACGCAGTATTTT | CSAREGFIDTQYF
TRBJ2-1 | TRBD2 | . | TRBV20-1 | TGCGGTGCTAGAGAATACTGGCGGGGGGGCCACCATCAGTTCTTC | CGAREYWRGGHHQFF
TRBJ2-1 | . | . | TRBV6-2/TRBV6-3 | TGTGCCAGCAGTTACCTAGCGAAGTACAATGATCAGTTCTTC | CASSYLAKYNDQFF
TRBJ2-7 | . | . | TRBV13 | TGTGCCAGCAGCTTGGGGATGGACAACCACGAGCAGTACTTC | CASSLGMDNHEQYF
TRBJ2-1 | . | . | TRBV29-1 | TGCAGCGGGATAGCGTTATCCTACAATGAGCAGTTCTTC | CSGIALSYNEQFF
TRBJ1-1 | . | . | TRBV10-2 | TGCGTCAGCACCAGGGACCCTAAGTATGCTTTCTTT | CVSTRDPKYAFF
TRBJ1-1 | . | . | TRBV28 | TGTGCCATTGGACTCCCGAACACTGAAGCTTTCTTT | CAIGLPNTEAFF
TRBJ1-1 | . | once | TRBV11-2 | TGTGCAAGCAGCCCGAGCGGGGGGGTCCGGAACACTGTAGCCTTCTTT | CASSPSGGVRNTVAFF